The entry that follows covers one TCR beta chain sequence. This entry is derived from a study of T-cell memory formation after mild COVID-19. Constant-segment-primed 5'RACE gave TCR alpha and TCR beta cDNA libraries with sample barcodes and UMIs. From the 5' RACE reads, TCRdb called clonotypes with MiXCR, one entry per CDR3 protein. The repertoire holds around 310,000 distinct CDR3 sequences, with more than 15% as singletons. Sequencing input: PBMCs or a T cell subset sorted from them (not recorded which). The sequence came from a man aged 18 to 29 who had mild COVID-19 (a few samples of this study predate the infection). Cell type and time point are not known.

In DNA form, the CDR3 reads TGCGCCAGCAGCGACAGACAGGGACTCACAGATACGCAGTATTTT. It translates to CASSDRQGLTDTQYF. V usage is TRBV5-1 and J usage is TRBJ2-3; tentative D call: TRBD1 (7 bases). Trimming stripped 4 bases from V and 2 bases from J, with 14 bases between. Per germline, CDR1 SGHRS and CDR2 YFSETQ. This CDR3 region has 15 residues.